The 32 T cell receptor beta chains presented below share a single source sample, sequenced in a study of T-cell reconstitution after alpha-beta-depleted transplantation in children. A library of TCRbeta sequences, prepared with unique molecular identifiers, was generated. One entry per CDR3 protein, called by TCRdb with MiXCR from the PCR reads. The sample includes hundreds of thousands of distinct CDR3 sequences, roughly 17% of them seen just once. The material sequenced was PBMCs from the stem cell graft donor, taken from the stem cell graft. All receptors come from a human donor who donated a stem cell graft to a child with acute myeloid leukemia.

The genes are TRBV27 and TRBJ1-1; D remains unclear. Deletions cut 5 bases from V and 0 bases from J, with 16 bases between. Germline CDR1 reads MNHEY; CDR2 reads SMNVEV (reference sequence). This CDR3 comprises 16 residues. The CDR3 is CASSPRGGRMNTEAFF. The CDR3 region has the DNA TGTGCCAGCAGTCCCCGGGGAGGCCGAATGAACACTGAAGCTTTCTTT.

This clonotype turned up a few times. The chain has TRBV28 and TRBJ2-3; 9 bases match TRBD2. Germline-derived CDR1 and CDR2 are MDHEN and SYDVKM. The CDR3 sequence is 16 residues long. J gave up 2 bases and V 3 bases, and 6 bases lay outside the gene matches. CDR3 loop: CASSLRRGGITDTQYF. The CDR3 DNA reads as TGTGCCAGCAGTTTGAGGCGGGGGGGGATCACAGATACGCAGTATTTT.

This rearrangement joins TRBV12-3 or TRBV12-4 to TRBJ2-2, with TRBD2 identical over 9 bases. The CDR3 is made up of 17 amino acids. Trimming removed 2 bases from V and 0 bases from J; junction bases left unmatched: 4. DNA of the CDR3: TGTGCCAGCAGTTTACTTAGCGGGGGAACGAACACCGGGGAGCTGTTTTTT. Translated: CASSLLSGGTNTGELFF.

This clonotype was detected many times. The genes are TRBV6-5 and TRBJ1-6, with 9 bases fitting TRBD1. Germline V gene sequence: CDR1 MNHEY, CDR2 SVGAGI. There are 14 residues in the CDR3. V was pared by 5 bases and J by 10 bases, with 6 bases of the junction left unmatched. The DNA for the CDR3 is TGTGCCAGCAGTCGGGACAGGGAAGGCTCACCCCTCCACTTT. Its protein product is CASSRDREGSPLHF.

The chain recombines TRBV12-3 or TRBV12-4 with TRBJ1-6, with TRBD1 identical over 7 bases. Losses at the gene ends were 4 bases for V and 7 bases for J; bases not matched to a gene: 1. The CDR3 length is 13 residues. This CDR3 reads CASSWDRNSPLHF. The CDR3 nucleotides read TGTGCCAGCAGTTGGGACAGAAATTCACCCCTCCACTTT.

The chain combines TRBV5-4 with TRBJ2-3; a weak D match, TRBD1 (5 bases). The CDR3 has 14 residues. Germline CDR1 is SGHNT and CDR2 is YYREEE (reference sequence). V was trimmed by 2 bases and J by 5 bases, leaving 12 bases between them. The CDR3 DNA reads TGTGCCAGCAGCTTCGGCGTCAGGGTAGATACGCAGTATTTT. Translated, it gives CASSFGVRVDTQYF.

This clonotype was seen repeatedly, ten times or more. The rearrangement uses TRBV29-1 and TRBJ2-5; D not certain. The germline V gene has CDR1 SQVTM and CDR2 ANQGSEA. CDR3 size: 13 residues. Trimming took off 4 bases at V and 4 bases at J, with 13 bases between the two ends. CDR3 residues: CSVVGFRLETQYF. For the CDR3, the DNA is TGCAGCGTTGTCGGGTTTCGATTAGAGACCCAGTACTTC.

This clonotype has more than one count but fewer than ten. The rearrangement links TRBV20-1 to TRBJ2-5, with 7 bases identical to TRBD2. V was clipped by 5 bases and J by 1 base; unmatched bases: 4. Germline V gene data show CDR1 as DFQATT and CDR2 as SNEGSKA (reference sequence). The length of the CDR3 is 13 residues. The CDR3 loop reads CSAGGGSQETQYF. CDR3 in DNA: TGCAGTGCTGGGGGGGGGTCCCAAGAGACCCAGTACTTC.

At least ten counts were recorded for this clonotype. The chain has TRBV12-3 or TRBV12-4 and TRBJ2-1, with a tentative D call TRBD2 (5 bases). CDR3 length: 14 residues. V was trimmed by 3 bases and J by 8 bases, leaving 14 bases between them. The CDR3 loop reads CASSFSTGGDEQFF. The CDR3 DNA sequence: TGTGCCAGCAGTTTCTCGACTGGAGGCGATGAGCAGTTCTTC.

For the CDR3, the DNA is TGTGCCAGCAGCTCCATGGGACAGCCGAACACTGAAGCTTTCTTT. As protein: CASSSMGQPNTEAFF. The chain recombines TRBV11-2 with TRBJ1-1, with 7 nucleotides matching TRBD1. The CDR3 is 15 residues long. CDR1 and CDR2 from the germline V gene are SGHAT and FQNNGV. With 4 bases clipped from V and 1 base from J, the junction kept 6 bases outside the gene matches. Full variable domain (rest looked up from reference TRBV11-2 and TRBJ1-1): EAGVAQSPRYKIIEKRQSVAFWCNPISGHATLYWYQQILGQGPKLLIQFQNNGVVDDSQLPKDRFSAERLKGVDSTLKIQPAKLEDSAVYLCASSSMGQPNTEAFFGQGTRLTVV.

The table lists this clonotype with a few counts. The chain employs TRBV4-2 and TRBJ2-5, with 9 bases identical to TRBD1. This CDR3 contains 16 residues. The junction had 8 bases not matched to a gene; V was cut back by 4 bases and J by 2 bases. Germline V lookup: CDR1 LGHNA, CDR2 YNFKEQ. CDR3 residues: CASSLLQDRGQETQYF. In nucleotides, the CDR3 is TGTGCCAGCAGCCTACTACAGGACAGGGGACAAGAGACCCAGTACTTC.

The chain uses TRBV7-2 and TRBJ2-3, with D maybe TRBD2 (7 bases). V lost 8 bases and J lost 6, with 18 bases in between. The germline V gene encodes CDR1 SGHTA and CDR2 FQGNSA. The CDR3 extends over 14 amino acids. The CDR3 reads CASAERGGRDTQYF. The CDR3 region has the DNA TGTGCCAGCGCAGAGAGGGGGGGCCGGGATACGCAGTATTTT.

This clonotype was counted only a few times. This chain uses TRBV5-4 with TRBJ2-3; weak D call: TRBD2 (6 bases). The CDR3 has 16 residues. CDR1 is SGHNT, CDR2 YYREEE, per germline (reference sequence). The V end was cut by 1 base, the J end by 2 bases, with 14 bases between. CDR3 sequence reads: CASSLRSLAVTDTQYF. The CDR3 nucleotides are TGTGCCAGCAGCTTGAGATCGTTAGCGGTCACAGATACGCAGTATTTT. Together with reference TRBV5-4 and TRBJ2-3, the CDR3 gives the full variable domain: ETGVTQSPTHLIKTRGQQVTLRCSSQSGHNTVSWYQQALGQGPQFIFQYYREEENGRGNFPPRFSGLQFPNYSSELNVNALELDDSALYLCASSLRSLAVTDTQYFGPGTRLTVL.

This clonotype was counted ten times or more. This chain links TRBV20-1 with TRBJ1-3; D is unresolved. The germline V gene encodes CDR1 DFQATT and CDR2 SNEGSKA (reference sequence). V dropped 5 bases and J dropped 2 bases, with 10 bases sitting between them. The CDR3 has 13 residues. The CDR3 nucleotides read TGCAGTGCTGTCGTTGATACTGGAAACACCATATATTTT. Protein sequence: CSAVVDTGNTIYF.

In this sample, this clonotype turned up a few times. V usage is TRBV20-1 and J usage is TRBJ2-7, with D possibly TRBD2 on 7 matching bases. The CDR3 is 14 amino acids. V was clipped by 6 bases and J by 3 bases, with 18 bases between them. The germline V gene encodes CDR1 DFQATT and CDR2 SNEGSKA (reference sequence). The CDR3: CSAPLGGAFYEQYF. The CDR3 DNA follows: TGCAGTGCCCCACTTGGGGGGGCCTTCTACGAGCAGTACTTC.

The chain recombines TRBV20-1 with TRBJ2-1; unclear D gene. V was clipped by 0 bases and J by 1 base, with 13 bases between them. The CDR3 has 16 amino acids. Germline V gene data show CDR1 as DFQATT and CDR2 as SNEGSKA (reference sequence). CDR3 loop: CSARDIPRSSYNEQFF. Here the CDR3 DNA reads TGCAGTGCTAGAGATATTCCTAGAAGTTCCTACAATGAGCAGTTCTTC.

This clonotype was counted at least ten times. The CDR3 DNA is TGTGCCAGCAGCTTAGGACAGGGCTTATACGAGCAGTACTTC. Its protein is CASSLGQGLYEQYF. This chain connects TRBV6-5 to TRBJ2-7; the match to TRBD1 covers 8 bases. Germline loops: CDR1 MNHEY, CDR2 SVGAGI. The junction had 8 bases not matched to a gene; V was cut back by 6 bases and J by 4 bases. The length of the CDR3 is 14 residues.

The V and J genes are TRBV12-5 and TRBJ1-1; D is unresolved. Trimming removed 0 bases from V and 1 base from J, with 6 bases in between. This CDR3 is built from 14 residues. The germline V gene has CDR1 LGHNT and CDR2 FRNRAP. The DNA for the CDR3 is TGTGCTAGTGGTTTGGTAAACTGGAACACTGAAGCTTTCTTT. Its protein is CASGLVNWNTEAFF.

Comments on this clonotype: This may arise from a read error, as a much more abundant clone is one base away. The chain links TRBV10-3 to TRBJ2-7; D uncertain. The CDR3 is 11 amino acids. The germline V gene has CDR1 ENHRY and CDR2 SYGVKD. CDR3 coding DNA: TGTGCCATCAGGGGCAGCTACGACCAGTACTTC. It codes for CAIRGSYDQYF.

The rearrangement joins TRBV7-9 to TRBJ2-4, with D unclear. Trimming shortened V by 5 bases and J by 0 bases, and 14 bases separated the two germline ends. The CDR3 extends over 16 amino acids. Per germline, CDR1 SEHNR and CDR2 FQNEAQ (reference sequence). The chain's CDR3 is CASSITTNLAKNIQYF. The CDR3 DNA sequence: TGTGCCAGCAGCATAACCACGAACCTAGCCAAAAACATTCAGTACTTC.

V gene TRBV5-1 combines with J gene TRBJ1-5, with D possibly matching TRBD1 (5 bases). The CDR3 extends over 14 amino acids. Germline values: CDR1 SGHRS, CDR2 YFSETQ. V was clipped by 2 bases and J by 9 bases, with 15 bases between them. The CDR3 sequence is CASSLLEGTGPQHF. The CDR3, as DNA: TGCGCCAGCAGCTTATTGGAGGGGACCGGGCCCCAGCATTTT.

This clonotype has a handful of counts. The rearrangement links TRBV4-3 to TRBJ2-1, with D tentatively TRBD1 or TRBD2 (5 bases each). The V end was cut by 1 base, the J end by 9 bases, with 10 bases between. The CDR3 has 13 amino acids. The germline V gene has CDR1 LGHNA and CDR2 YSLEER. The DNA of the CDR3 is TGCGCCAGCAGCCAAGTGCCCGGGGCTGAGCAGTTCTTC. It translates to CASSQVPGAEQFF.

V and J are TRBV7-2 and TRBJ1-5; D unclear. The germline V gene has CDR1 SGHTA and CDR2 FQGNSA. The CDR3 loop spans 15 amino acids. Between the trimmed V and J ends, which lost 2 bases and 5 bases, there was a span of 13 bases. DNA of the CDR3: TGTGCCAGCAGCTTAACTTCCCTAAGGCATCAGCCCCAGCATTTT. Protein: CASSLTSLRHQPQHF.

This clonotype was counted many times. The V and J genes are TRBV5-4 and TRBJ1-1; D is uncertain. Germline CDR1 and CDR2: SGHNT and YYREEE (reference sequence). The CDR3 runs 12 residues. Between the trimmed V and J ends, which lost 2 bases and 9 bases, there was a span of 11 bases. The CDR3 bases are TGTGCCAGCAGCTTCGATATGAGGCAAGCTTTCTTT. This sequence encodes CASSFDMRQAFF.

This clonotype appeared many times. This chain links TRBV20-1 with TRBJ1-4, with D unclear. CDR1 is DFQATT and CDR2 is SNEGSKA in the germline V gene (reference sequence). The CDR3 covers 13 residues. V dropped 5 bases and J dropped 0 bases, with 7 bases sitting between them. CDR3 amino acids: CSASSATNEKLFF. DNA for the CDR3: TGCAGTGCTTCAAGTGCAACTAATGAAAAACTGTTTTTT.

This clonotype has a count of ten or more. The chain is built from TRBV12-3 or TRBV12-4 and TRBJ2-1; 8 positions agree with TRBD2. The V segment lost 4 bases and the J segment 8 bases; nucleotides outside the gene matches: 7. The CDR3 length is 14 residues. DNA of the CDR3: TGTGCCAGCAGTTCGGGACTAGTGCTCGATGAGCAGTTCTTC. Encoded protein: CASSSGLVLDEQFF.

This clonotype showed up many times. CDR3 protein: CASSWGTVEKNIQYF. CDR3 coding DNA: TGCGCCAGCAGCTGGGGGACAGTGGAAAAAAACATTCAGTACTTC. The chain links TRBV5-1 to TRBJ2-4, with 7 bases fitting TRBD1. The CDR3 sequence is 15 residues long. Trimming cost V 3 bases and J 4 bases; bases outside gene matches: 7. In germline, CDR1 is SGHRS, CDR2 YFSETQ.

This clonotype was seen a handful of times. The chain uses TRBV5-1 and TRBJ1-2; a weak D match, TRBD1 (5 bases). The CDR3 runs to 13 residues. The germline V gene has CDR1 SGHRS and CDR2 YFSETQ. V was trimmed by 4 bases and J by 7 bases, leaving 14 bases between them. The CDR3 reads CASSPGGLIGYTF. CDR3 coding DNA: TGCGCCAGCAGCCCCGGGGGTCTTATTGGCTACACCTTC.

V usage is TRBV20-1 and J usage is TRBJ2-5, with 8 bases aligning to TRBD2. The germline V gene encodes CDR1 DFQATT and CDR2 SNEGSKA (reference sequence). Germline trimming cut 1 base from V and 2 bases from J; bases unmatched to any gene: 9. CDR3 size: 16 residues. The CDR3 loop reads CSARVPGGGNQETQYF. The CDR3 DNA reads as TGCAGTGCTAGAGTCCCCGGGGGGGGAAATCAAGAGACCCAGTACTTC.

The rearrangement joins TRBV12-3 or TRBV12-4 to TRBJ2-2; D ambiguous. The CDR3 is made up of 11 amino acids. V was cut by 8 bases and J by 7 bases, with 8 bases left in between. CDR3 coding DNA: TGTGCCAGCGAAAATAGCGGGGAGCTGTTTTTT. It encodes CASENSGELFF.

This clonotype was observed at least ten times. The rearrangement joins TRBV20-1 to TRBJ2-5; D unresolved. Trimming left V 6 bases short and J 2 bases short, with 7 bases between. The CDR3 runs to 11 residues. The V gene's germline CDR1 is DFQATT and CDR2 SNEGSKA (reference sequence). The CDR3 DNA reads as TGCAGTGCAAGGCCTCAAGAGACCCAGTACTTC. Translated: CSARPQETQYF.

In its sample, this clonotype was seen many times. The V call is TRBV10-3, the J call TRBJ1-5; D perhaps matches TRBD1 (5 bases). V lost 3 bases and J 4 bases, leaving 7 bases between the germline ends. The CDR3 covers 13 residues. Germline CDR1 reads ENHRY; CDR2 reads SYGVKD. The CDR3 reads CAISDKGNQPQHF. The CDR3 nucleotides are TGTGCCATCAGTGACAAGGGGAATCAGCCCCAGCATTTT.